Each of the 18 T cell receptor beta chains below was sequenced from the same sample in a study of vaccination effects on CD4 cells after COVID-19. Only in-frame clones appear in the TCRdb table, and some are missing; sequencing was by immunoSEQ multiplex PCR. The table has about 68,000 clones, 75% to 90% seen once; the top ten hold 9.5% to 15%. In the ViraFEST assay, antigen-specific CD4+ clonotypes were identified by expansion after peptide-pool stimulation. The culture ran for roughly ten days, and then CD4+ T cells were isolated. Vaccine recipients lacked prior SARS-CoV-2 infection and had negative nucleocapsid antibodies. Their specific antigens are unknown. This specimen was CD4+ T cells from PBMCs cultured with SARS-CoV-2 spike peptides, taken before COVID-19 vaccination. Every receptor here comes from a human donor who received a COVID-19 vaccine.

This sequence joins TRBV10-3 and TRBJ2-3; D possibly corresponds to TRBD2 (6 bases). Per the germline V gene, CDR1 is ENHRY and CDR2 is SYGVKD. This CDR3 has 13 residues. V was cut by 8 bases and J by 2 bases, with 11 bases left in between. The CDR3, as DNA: TGTGCCATCGGTGGGGGGAACACAGATACGCAGTATTTT. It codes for CAIGGGNTDTQYF.

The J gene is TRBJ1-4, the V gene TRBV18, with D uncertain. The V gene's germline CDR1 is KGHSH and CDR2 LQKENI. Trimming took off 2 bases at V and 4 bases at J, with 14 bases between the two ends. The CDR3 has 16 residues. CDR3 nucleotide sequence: TGTGCCAGCTCACCAGTGGCAGGAAAGCTTAATGAAAAACTGTTTTTT. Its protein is CASSPVAGKLNEKLFF.

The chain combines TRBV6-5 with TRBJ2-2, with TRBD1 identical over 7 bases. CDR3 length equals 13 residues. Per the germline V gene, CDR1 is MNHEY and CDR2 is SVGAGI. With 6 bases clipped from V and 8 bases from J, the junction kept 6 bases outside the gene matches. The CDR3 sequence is CASRKTGAGELFF. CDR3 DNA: TGTGCCAGCAGGAAAACAGGGGCGGGGGAGCTGTTTTTT.

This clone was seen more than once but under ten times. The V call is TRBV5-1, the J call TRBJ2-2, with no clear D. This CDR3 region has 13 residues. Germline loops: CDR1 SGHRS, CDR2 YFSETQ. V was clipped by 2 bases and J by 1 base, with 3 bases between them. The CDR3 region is CASSLQNTGELFF. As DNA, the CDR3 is TGCGCCAGCAGCTTACAGAACACCGGGGAGCTGTTTTTT.

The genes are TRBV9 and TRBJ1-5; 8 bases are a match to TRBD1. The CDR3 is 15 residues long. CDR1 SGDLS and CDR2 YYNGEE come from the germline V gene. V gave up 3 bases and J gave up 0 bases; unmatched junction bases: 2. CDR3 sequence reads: CASSAGTGSNQPQHF. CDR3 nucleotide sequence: TGTGCCAGCAGCGCCGGGACAGGTAGCAATCAGCCCCAGCATTTT.

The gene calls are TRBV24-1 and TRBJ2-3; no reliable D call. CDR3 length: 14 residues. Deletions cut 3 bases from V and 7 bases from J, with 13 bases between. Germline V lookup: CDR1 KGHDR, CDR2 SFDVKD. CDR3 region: CATSDILGRNTQYF. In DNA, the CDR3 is TGTGCCACCAGTGATATTCTAGGAAGAAATACGCAGTATTTT.

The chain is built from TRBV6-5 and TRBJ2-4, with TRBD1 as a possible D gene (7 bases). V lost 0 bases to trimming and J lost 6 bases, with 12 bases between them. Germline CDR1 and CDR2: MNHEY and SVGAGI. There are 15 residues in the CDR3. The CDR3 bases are TGTGCCAGCAGTTACTCTCGTCAGGGGGGAAACATTCAGTACTTC. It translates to CASSYSRQGGNIQYF.

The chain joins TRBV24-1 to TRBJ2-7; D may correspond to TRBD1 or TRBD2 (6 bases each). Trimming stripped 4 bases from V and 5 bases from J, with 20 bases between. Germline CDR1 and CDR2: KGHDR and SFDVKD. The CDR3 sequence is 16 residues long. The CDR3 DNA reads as TGTGCCACCAGTGACCCTCACGGCCCGGAGGGGGACGAGCAGTACGTC. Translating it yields CATSDPHGPEGDEQYV.

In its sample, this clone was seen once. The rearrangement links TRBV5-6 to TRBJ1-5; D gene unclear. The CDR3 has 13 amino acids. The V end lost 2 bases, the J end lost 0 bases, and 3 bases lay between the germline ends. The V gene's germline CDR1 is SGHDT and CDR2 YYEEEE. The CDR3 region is CASSFGSNQPQHF. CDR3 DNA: TGTGCCAGCAGCTTCGGTAGCAATCAGCCCCAGCATTTT. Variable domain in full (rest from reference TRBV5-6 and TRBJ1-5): DAGVTQSPTHLIKTRGQQVTLRCSPKSGHDTVSWYQQALGQGPQFIFQYYEEEERQRGNFPDRFSGHQFPNYSSELNVNALLLGDSALYLCASSFGSNQPQHFGDGTRLSIL.

CDR3 amino acids: CASSQSGRDTIYF. DNA of the CDR3: TGCGCCAGCAGCCAAAGCGGGCGGGACACCATATATTTT. The chain recombines TRBV4-3 with TRBJ1-3; D gene ambiguous. Germline V lookup: CDR1 LGHNA, CDR2 YSLEER. The CDR3 loop spans 13 amino acids. Trimming cost V 2 bases and J 8 bases, with 10 bases left between them.

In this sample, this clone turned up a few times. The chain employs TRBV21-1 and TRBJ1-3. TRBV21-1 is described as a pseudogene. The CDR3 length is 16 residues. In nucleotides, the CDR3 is TGTGCCAGCAGCAAAGAGGTGTCGAGCTCTGGAAACACCATATATTTT. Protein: CASSKEVSSSGNTIYF.

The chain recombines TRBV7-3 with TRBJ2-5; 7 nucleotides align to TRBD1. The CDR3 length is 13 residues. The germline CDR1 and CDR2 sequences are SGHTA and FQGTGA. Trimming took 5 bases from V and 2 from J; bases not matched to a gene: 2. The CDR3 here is CASSPGQQETQYF. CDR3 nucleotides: TGTGCCAGCAGCCCGGGACAGCAAGAGACCCAGTACTTC.

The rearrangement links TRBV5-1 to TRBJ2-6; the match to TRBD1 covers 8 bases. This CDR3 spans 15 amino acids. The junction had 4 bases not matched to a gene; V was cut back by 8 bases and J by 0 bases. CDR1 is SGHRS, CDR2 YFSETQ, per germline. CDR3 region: CASGQGSSGANVLTF. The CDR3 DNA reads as TGCGCCAGTGGACAGGGAAGCTCTGGGGCCAACGTCCTGACTTTC.

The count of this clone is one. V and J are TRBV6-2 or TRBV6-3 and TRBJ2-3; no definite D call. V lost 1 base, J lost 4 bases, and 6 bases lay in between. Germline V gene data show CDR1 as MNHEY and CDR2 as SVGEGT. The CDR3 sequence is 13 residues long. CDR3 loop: CASSYLWSDTQYF. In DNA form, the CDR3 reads TGTGCCAGCAGTTACTTATGGTCAGATACGCAGTATTTT.

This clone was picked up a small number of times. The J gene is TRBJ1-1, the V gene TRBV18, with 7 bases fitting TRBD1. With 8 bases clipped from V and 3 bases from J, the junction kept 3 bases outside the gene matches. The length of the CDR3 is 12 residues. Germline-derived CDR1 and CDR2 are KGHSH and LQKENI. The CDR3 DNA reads TGTGCCAGCAACAGGGGCGACACTGAAGCTTTCTTT. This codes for CASNRGDTEAFF.

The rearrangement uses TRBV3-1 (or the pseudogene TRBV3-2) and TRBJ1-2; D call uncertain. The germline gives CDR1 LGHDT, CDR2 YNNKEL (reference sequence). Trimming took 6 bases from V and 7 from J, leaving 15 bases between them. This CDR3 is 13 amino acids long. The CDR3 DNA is TGTGCCAGCAGAAGTGAGGGAATTGGTGGCTACACCTTC. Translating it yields CASRSEGIGGYTF.

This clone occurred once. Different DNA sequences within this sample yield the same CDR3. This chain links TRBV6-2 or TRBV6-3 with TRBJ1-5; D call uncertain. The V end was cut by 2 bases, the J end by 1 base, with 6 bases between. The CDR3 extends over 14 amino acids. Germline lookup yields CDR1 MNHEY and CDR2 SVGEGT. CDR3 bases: TGTGCCAGCAGTTACGGAGGAAGCAATCAGCCCCAGCATTTT. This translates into CASSYGGSNQPQHF.

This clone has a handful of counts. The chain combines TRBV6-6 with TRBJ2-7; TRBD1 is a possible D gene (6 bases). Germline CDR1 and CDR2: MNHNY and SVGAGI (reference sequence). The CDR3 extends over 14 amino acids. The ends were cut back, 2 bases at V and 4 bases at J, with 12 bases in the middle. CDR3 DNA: TGTGCCAGCAGTTACGTTGGACAGAGATACGAGCAGTACGTC. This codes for CASSYVGQRYEQYV.